Listed below are T cell receptor beta chains from one sample, sequenced in a study of cytomegalovirus exposure and HLA in healthy donors. Measured with immunoSEQ multiplex PCR; TCRdb has only the in-frame clones, and not every one. The data show 150,000 or so clones, about 89% seen once. The sequenced material came from PBMCs. The receptors derive from a man younger than 30 in good health and CMV-seropositive. Both conserved end residues are part of each CDR3. The D gene is left open where the match is weak. Clone size, where shown, is once, few, many, or a class for clones that have expanded.

d_call j_call v_call clone_size cdr3_aa cdr3_nt
- TRBJ1-5 TRBV14 few CASSQGGQPQHF TGTGCCAGCAGCCAAGGCGGGCAGCCCCAGCATTTT
- TRBJ1-2 TRBV6-5 - CASRTGNGYTF TGTGCCAGCAGAACCGGGAATGGCTACACCTTC
- TRBJ1-4 TRBV7-9 few CASSPGQNEKLFF TGTGCCAGCAGCCCAGGACAGAATGAAAAACTGTTTTTT
- TRBJ2-3 TRBV5-6 - CASSFLTDTQYF TGTGCCAGCAGCTTCCTTACAGATACGCAGTATTTT
TRBD2 TRBJ2-3 TRBV5-6 - CASSWMSGSLTDTQYF TGTGCCAGCAGCTGGATGAGCGGGAGCCTCACAGATACGCAGTATTTT
TRBD2 TRBJ2-3 TRBV27 - CASSLTSGSFVDTQYF TGTGCCAGCAGTCTGACTAGCGGGAGTTTTGTAGATACGCAGTATTTT
- TRBJ2-2 TRBV5-6 - CASSPGPRGNTGELFF TGTGCCAGCAGCCCCGGACCCCGGGGGAACACCGGGGAGCTGTTTTTT
- TRBJ2-1 TRBV27 - CASSFGGGAYNEQFF TGTGCCAGCAGTTTCGGCGGGGGCGCCTACAATGAGCAGTTCTTC
TRBD2 TRBJ2-3 TRBV7-9 - CASSPTERGGVADTQYF TGTGCCAGCAGCCCCACGGAGCGGGGGGGCGTTGCAGATACGCAGTATTTT
- TRBJ2-1 TRBV25-1 - CASSEYRRGVYNEQFF TGTGCCAGCAGTGAATATAGGCGGGGAGTGTACAATGAGCAGTTCTTC
TRBD2 TRBJ2-3 TRBV4-3 - CASSHLGLAGGPGSTDTQYF TGCGCCAGCAGCCACCTAGGACTAGCGGGAGGGCCGGGGAGCACAGATACGCAGTATTTT
- TRBJ2-7 TRBV7-9 - CASTHGGASYEQYF TGTGCCAGCACCCATGGGGGGGCCTCCTACGAGCAGTACTTC
- TRBJ2-1 TRBV27 once CASVGGYNEQFF TGTGCCAGCGTCGGGGGCTACAATGAGCAGTTCTTC
- TRBJ2-7 TRBV18 - CASSPEANPYEQYF TGTGCCAGCTCACCAGAAGCGAACCCCTACGAGCAGTACTTC
TRBD1 TRBJ2-7 TRBV7-9 - CASSQPPGQGLSYEQYF TGTGCCAGCAGCCAACCTCCGGGACAGGGACTTTCCTACGAGCAGTACTTC
- TRBJ1-4 TRBV2 once CASRQSSTNEKLFF TGTGCCAGCAGACAGAGCTCAACTAATGAAAAACTGTTTTTT
- TRBJ2-7 TRBV30 - CAWRPGSSYEQYF TGTGCCTGGAGACCAGGCTCATCCTACGAGCAGTACTTC
- TRBJ2-7 TRBV13 - CASSLGSGSYEQYF TGTGCCAGCAGCTTAGGTTCAGGGTCCTACGAGCAGTACTTC
- TRBJ2-1 TRBV7-2 - CASSPIGGGPDNEQFF TGTGCCAGCAGCCCAATTGGGGGGGGGCCGGATAATGAGCAGTTCTTC
- TRBJ2-5 TRBV7-9 once CASSLDWARGETQYF TGTGCCAGCAGCTTAGATTGGGCACGCGGGGAGACCCAGTACTTC
- TRBJ2-7 TRBV7-6 few CASSLGGVYEQYF TGTGCCAGCAGCTTAGGGGGAGTCTACGAGCAGTACTTC
- TRBJ1-2 TRBV9 - CASSGPGVGYTF TGTGCCAGCAGCGGACCGGGGGTTGGCTACACCTTC
TRBD1 TRBJ2-2 TRBV28 - CASSLRRGSMNTGELFF TGTGCCAGCAGTTTACGCAGGGGGTCAATGAACACCGGGGAGCTGTTTTTT